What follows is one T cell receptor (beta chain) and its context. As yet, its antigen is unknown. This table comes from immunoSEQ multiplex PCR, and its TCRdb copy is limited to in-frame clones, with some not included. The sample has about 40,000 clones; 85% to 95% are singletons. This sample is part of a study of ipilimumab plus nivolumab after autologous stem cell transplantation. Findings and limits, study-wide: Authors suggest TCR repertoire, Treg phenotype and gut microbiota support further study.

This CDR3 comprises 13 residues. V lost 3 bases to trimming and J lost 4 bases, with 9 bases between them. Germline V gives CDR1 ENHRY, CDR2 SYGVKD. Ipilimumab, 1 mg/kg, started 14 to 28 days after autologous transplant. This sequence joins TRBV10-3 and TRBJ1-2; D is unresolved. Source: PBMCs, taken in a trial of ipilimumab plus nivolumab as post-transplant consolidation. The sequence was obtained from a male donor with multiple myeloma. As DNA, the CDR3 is TGTGCCATCAGTGATAACAGCGCCTATGGCTACACCTTC. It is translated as CAISDNSAYGYTF.